This passage covers 21 T cell receptor beta chains from one sample sequenced in a study of identical twins. TCRdb ran MiXCR on the 5' RACE reads and lists one entry per CDR3 protein. The table lists 420,000 or so distinct CDR3 sequences, roughly 18% of them singletons. The sample was naive T cells sorted from blood. The origin of the receptors is a man in his fifties in good health.

This clonotype was seen repeatedly, ten times or more. This chain joins TRBV6-5 and TRBJ2-5; 8 nucleotides match TRBD2. Germline assignment: CDR1 MNHEY and CDR2 SVGAGI. The CDR3 consists of 16 residues. V lost 2 bases to trimming and J lost 2 bases; unmatched junction nucleotides: 7. In DNA form, the CDR3 reads TGTGCCAGCAGTTACGCGGCGGGAGGTCGACAAGAGACCCAGTACTTC. Translating gives CASSYAAGGRQETQYF.

V gene TRBV19 combines with J gene TRBJ1-2; possibly TRBD1 for D (6 bases). CDR1 is LNHDA and CDR2 is SQIVND in the germline V gene (reference sequence). CDR3 length: 18 amino acids. The V end was cut by 4 bases, the J end by 2 bases, with 23 bases between. Here the CDR3 reads CASSTFRVRTRGNYGYTF. As DNA, the CDR3 is TGTGCCAGTAGTACCTTTCGTGTAAGGACAAGGGGGAACTATGGCTACACCTTC. Using reference TRBV19 and TRBJ1-2 for the parts outside the CDR3, the full variable domain is DGGITQSPKYLFRKEGQNVTLSCEQNLNHDAMYWYRQDPGQGLRLIYYSQIVNDFQKGDIAEGYSVSREKKESFPLTVTSAQKNPTAFYLCASSTFRVRTRGNYGYTFGSGTRLTVV.

This clonotype was seen only a few times. This chain uses TRBV21-1 with TRBJ1-5; the table's D call of TRBD1 was not tested on the DNA. TRBV21-1 is a recognized pseudogene. CDR3 length: 14 residues. CDR3 region: CASIHQGQFQPQHF. In DNA form, the CDR3 reads TGTGCCAGCATACACCAAGGACAGTTTCAGCCCCAGCATTTT.

This clonotype was counted only a few times. The V call is TRBV28, the J call TRBJ2-1, with D unclear. Germline CDR1 MDHEN, CDR2 SYDVKM. V lost 4 bases to trimming and J lost 8 bases, with 15 bases between them. CDR3 length: 14 amino acids. The CDR3 DNA reads TGTGCCAGCAGTTCGAGTAAAGTGATCGATGAGCAGTTCTTC. Residues: CASSSSKVIDEQFF.

Only a few counts were recorded for this clonotype. The rearrangement links TRBV6-2 or TRBV6-3 to TRBJ2-5; possible D gene TRBD2, 7 bases. Germline-derived CDR1 and CDR2 are MNHEY and SVGEGT. This CDR3 region has 16 residues. V was trimmed by 4 bases and J by 5 bases, leaving 20 bases between them. CDR3 bases: TGTGCCAGCAGTTCTCGAGGGGGGGCCATCCGGGAGACCCAGTACTTC. Its protein product is CASSSRGGAIRETQYF.

The J gene is TRBJ2-3, the V gene TRBV25-1; weak D call: TRBD2 (5 bases). The germline V gene has CDR1 MGHDK and CDR2 SYGVNS. With 6 bases removed from V and 0 bases from J, the gap between germline ends came to 16 bases. The CDR3 runs to 16 residues. CDR3 DNA: TGTGCCAGCAGCTCCCCCCAGAGGACTAGCACAGATACGCAGTATTTT. Translated: CASSSPQRTSTDTQYF.

The chain is built from TRBV4-1 and TRBJ2-7; TRBD2 agrees at 8 bases. The CDR3 is 15 residues long. J gave up 3 bases and V 0 bases, and 4 bases lay outside the gene matches. From germline, CDR1 is MGHRA and CDR2 YSYEKL. The CDR3 DNA sequence: TGCGCCAGCAGCCAAGATTGGCTAGCGGGCTACGAGCAGTACTTC. The encoded protein is CASSQDWLAGYEQYF.

This clonotype was seen a handful of times. The CDR3 DNA follows: TGCAGTTCAACAGGGAAAGGCTACGAGCAGTACTTC. It translates to CSSTGKGYEQYF. The chain uses TRBV20-1 and TRBJ2-7; a possible D gene is TRBD1 (6 bases). Germline V gene sequence: CDR1 DFQATT, CDR2 SNEGSKA (reference sequence). This CDR3 region has 12 residues. Trimming stripped 8 bases from V and 3 bases from J, with 14 bases between.

The chain couples TRBV10-3 to TRBJ2-5, with D perhaps TRBD2 (6 bases). V was trimmed by 6 bases and J by 4 bases, leaving 9 bases between them. This CDR3 region has 12 residues. Germline lookup yields CDR1 ENHRY and CDR2 SYGVKD. The CDR3 protein is CAISGGAETQYF. DNA of the CDR3: TGTGCCATCAGCGGGGGAGCAGAGACCCAGTACTTC.

This clonotype was seen ten or more times. V is TRBV5-1 and J is TRBJ2-3; a weak D match, TRBD1 (6 bases). V was pared by 4 bases and J by 3 bases, with 9 bases between. Per germline, CDR1 SGHRS and CDR2 YFSETQ. The CDR3 is 13 residues long. The CDR3 nucleotides read TGCGCCAGCAGCCGAGGACAGACAGATACGCAGTATTTT. Encoded protein: CASSRGQTDTQYF.

This clonotype was recorded at least ten times. The V gene is TRBV5-1, the J gene TRBJ2-1; D not resolved. The V gene lost 5 bases and the J gene lost 0 bases, with 6 bases spanning the gap. This CDR3 spans 13 amino acids. In germline, CDR1 is SGHRS, CDR2 YFSETQ. CDR3 region: CASRESSYNEQFF. In DNA form, the CDR3 reads TGCGCCAGCAGAGAGAGCTCCTACAATGAGCAGTTCTTC.

This clonotype appeared once. V is TRBV9 and J is TRBJ2-2, with unresolved D. Germline CDR1 SGDLS, CDR2 YYNGEE. Trimming pared 4 bases from V and 0 bases from J, leaving 7 bases between. The CDR3 spans 14 residues. As DNA, the CDR3 is TGTGCCAGCAGCACCATAACGAACACCGGGGAGCTGTTTTTT. As protein: CASSTITNTGELFF.

This clonotype has just one count. V gene TRBV6-2 or TRBV6-3 combines with J gene TRBJ2-1; 9 bases map to TRBD2. Germline V lookup: CDR1 MNHEY, CDR2 SVGEGT. V lost 5 bases, J lost 3 bases, and 8 bases stayed unmatched. The CDR3 spans 16 residues. This CDR3 is CASSQESGRIYNEQFF. The CDR3 nucleotides read TGTGCCAGCAGTCAAGAGAGCGGGAGGATCTACAATGAGCAGTTCTTC.

This chain connects TRBV7-9 to TRBJ2-5; TRBD2 aligns across 9 bases. The CDR3 runs to 17 residues. Germline CDR1 is SEHNR and CDR2 is FQNEAQ (reference sequence). With V trimmed by 3 bases and J by 5 bases, 13 bases remained unmatched. Written as DNA, the CDR3 is TGTGCCAGCAGCTTTTTAGCGGGAGTTGTAGCGGCGGAGACCCAGTACTTC. Translation: CASSFLAGVVAAETQYF. The complete variable domain, with remaining parts taken from reference TRBV7-9 and TRBJ2-5, reads DTGVSQNPRHKITKRGQNVTFRCDPISEHNRLYWYRQTLGQGPEFLTYFQNEAQLEKSRLLSDRFSAERPKGSFSTLEIQRTEQGDSAMYLCASSFLAGVVAAETQYFGPGTRLLVL.

This clonotype was observed a few times. V is TRBV5-5 and J is TRBJ1-2; D may be TRBD1 (5 bases). Germline values: CDR1 SGHKS, CDR2 YYEKEE (reference sequence). This CDR3 contains 14 residues. V was trimmed by 4 bases and J by 8 bases, leaving 18 bases between them. The CDR3: CASSQGSGSDGYTF. CDR3 DNA sequence: TGTGCCAGCAGCCAGGGAAGTGGGAGCGACGGCTACACCTTC.

This clonotype was seen more than once but under ten times. The chain uses TRBV5-1 and TRBJ2-5; D remains unclear. CDR3 size: 13 residues. Germline CDR1 SGHRS, CDR2 YFSETQ. Trimming pared 2 bases from V and 2 bases from J, leaving 7 bases between. DNA of the CDR3: TGCGCCAGCAGCTTACAGATACAAGAGACCCAGTACTTC. Residues: CASSLQIQETQYF.

Many counts were recorded for this clonotype. The chain is built from TRBV20-1 and TRBJ2-2, with 8 bases matching TRBD2. J was trimmed by 4 bases and V by 7 bases; bases with no gene match: 5. Germline values: CDR1 DFQATT, CDR2 SNEGSKA (reference sequence). The length of the CDR3 is 13 residues. CDR3 protein: CSVLAESTGELFF. The CDR3 DNA reads as TGCAGTGTACTAGCGGAGTCCACCGGGGAGCTGTTTTTT.

This clonotype was recorded at least ten times. J is TRBJ2-1 and V is TRBV10-2, with D maybe TRBD2 (7 bases). V lost 7 bases, J lost 5 bases, and 12 bases lay in between. The CDR3 runs to 13 residues. Germline CDR1 reads WSHSY; CDR2 reads SAAADI. CDR3 DNA: TGCGCCAGCACCGGGGGGCCAGACAATGAGCAGTTCTTC. Its protein product is CASTGGPDNEQFF.

The chain recombines TRBV10-3 with TRBJ2-7, with a weak D call TRBD1 (6 bases). The CDR3 loop spans 15 amino acids. V lost 7 bases and J 1 base, leaving 17 bases between the germline ends. The germline V gene encodes CDR1 ENHRY and CDR2 SYGVKD. The CDR3 DNA sequence: TGTGCCATCAATACTCAGGGGCAAAATTCCTACGAGCAGTACTTC. Translating it yields CAINTQGQNSYEQYF.

This clonotype has just a few counts. The CDR3 is CASSPPGPYGYTF. In nucleotides, the CDR3 is TGTGCCAGCAGCCCGCCAGGGCCTTATGGCTACACCTTC. V gene TRBV7-2 combines with J gene TRBJ1-2; perhaps TRBD1 as D (5 bases). V was shortened by 5 bases and J by 5 bases, with 12 bases between the two germline ends. Germline V gene sequence: CDR1 SGHTA, CDR2 FQGNSA. The CDR3 is made up of 13 amino acids. Full variable domain (missing parts from reference TRBV7-2 and TRBJ1-2): GAGVSQSPSNKVTEKGKDVELRCDPISGHTALYWYRQSLGQGLEFLIYFQGNSAPDKSGLPSDRFSAERTGGSVSTLTIQRTQQEDSAVYLCASSPPGPYGYTFGSGTRLTVV.

The chain links TRBV20-1 to TRBJ2-5; the D gene could be TRBD1 or TRBD2 (5 bases each). Trimming took 3 bases from V and 2 from J, leaving 13 bases between them. CDR1 DFQATT and CDR2 SNEGSKA come from the germline V gene (reference sequence). There are 14 residues in the CDR3. CDR3 nucleotides: TGCAGTGCTAGCCGAGGGACCTCACAAGAGACCCAGTACTTC. It specifies CSASRGTSQETQYF.